A selection of T cell receptor beta chains follows, all from one sample in a study of identical twins. One entry per CDR3 protein results from TCRdb running MiXCR on the 5' RACE reads. The profile shows 140,000 to 150,000 distinct CDR3 sequences, around 3.5% of them singletons. The source material was memory T cells sorted from blood. These TCRs come from a man aged 18 to 30 in good health. The CDR3 runs from the conserved cysteine through the conserved F or W. The D gene is left open where the match is weak. Rows may omit the clone size; those that give it use once, few, many or a size class.

V gene	J gene	clone size	D gene	CDR3 protein	CDR3 DNA
TRBV30	TRBJ1-5	many	-	CAWSAGVGQPQHF	TGTGCCTGGAGTGCAGGGGTGGGTCAGCCCCAGCATTTT
TRBV7-6	TRBJ2-3	-	-	CASSLRSRVFLNTDTQYF	TGTGCCAGCAGCTTACGCTCCAGGGTTTTCCTGAACACAGATACGCAGTATTTT
TRBV12-3/TRBV12-4	TRBJ2-5	many	-	CASSPTQGMGPVVGTQYF	TGTGCCAGCAGTCCCACACAGGGTATGGGGCCCGTTGTGGGGACCCAGTACTTC
TRBV7-2	TRBJ2-7	many	-	CASSSRGLNFRQYF	TGTGCCAGCAGCTCACGGGGGCTAAATTTCCGGCAGTACTTC
TRBV2	TRBJ2-2	many	TRBD1	CASDRVRTGELFF	TGTGCCAGCGACAGGGTGAGGACCGGGGAGCTGTTTTTT
TRBV5-1	TRBJ2-3	many	TRBD1	CASSWGQGDTQYF	TGCGCCAGCAGCTGGGGACAGGGCGATACGCAGTATTTT
TRBV2	TRBJ1-2	many	-	CASSENYGYTF	TGTGCCAGCAGCGAAAACTATGGCTACACCTTC
TRBV7-6	TRBJ1-4	many	-	CASSPPGRNEKLFF	TGTGCCAGCAGCCCCCCTGGACGGAATGAAAAACTGTTTTTT
TRBV24-1	TRBJ2-5	many	-	CATSGGVGPRHQETQYF	TGTGCCACCAGTGGGGGGGTGGGACCACGGCACCAAGAGACCCAGTACTTC
TRBV12-3/TRBV12-4	TRBJ1-5	many	-	CASSRDSYYSNQPQHF	TGTGCCAGCAGTCGCGACAGTTACTATAGCAATCAGCCCCAGCATTTT
TRBV5-1	TRBJ1-4	few	-	CASSGGGAGEKLFF	TGCGCCAGCAGCGGAGGTGGGGCAGGTGAAAAACTGTTTTTT
TRBV5-1	TRBJ1-5	many	-	CASSFNGEDNQPQHF	TGCGCCAGCAGCTTCAACGGGGAGGATAACCAGCCCCAGCATTTT
TRBV7-2	TRBJ2-5	many	-	CASNLAGETQYF	TGTGCCAGCAACCTGGCCGGGGAGACCCAGTACTTC
TRBV29-1	TRBJ2-7	many	-	CSVESGGYEQYF	TGCAGCGTTGAGTCCGGGGGATACGAGCAGTACTTC
TRBV18	TRBJ1-4	many	-	CATRDIATNEKLFF	TGTGCCACCCGAGACATCGCAACTAATGAAAAACTGTTTTTT